This T cell receptor beta chain emerged from a study of cytomegalovirus exposure and HLA in healthy donors. About the study: Samples from HLA-typed donors yielded 65 million to 85 million unique TCRs in an early data release. Notes on the study in general: Under in vitro conditions, three CMV-associated chains were confirmed as specific for CMV antigens.

Remarks on this clone: The target antigen is unknown.

The junction had 6 bases not matched to a gene; V was cut back by 5 bases and J by 2 bases. The CDR3 runs to 14 residues. Looked up from germline, CDR1 is LNHDA and CDR2 is SQIVND (reference sequence). With 60 Vbeta and 13 Jbeta primers, the PCR was carried out. Method: immunoSEQ multiplex PCR; TCRdb's copy keeps in-frame clones and lacks some. The sample gives some 70,000 clones, more than 60% of which show up once; 12% to 15% is in the top ten. This receptor was taken from a male donor in good health and CMV-seropositive. The specimen was PBMCs. This chain joins TRBV19 and TRBJ2-7, with 7 bases fitting TRBD1. The CDR3 region is CASSPTGATYEQYF. The CDR3 bases are TGTGCCAGTAGTCCAACAGGGGCGACCTACGAGCAGTACTTC.